This note documents a single T cell receptor (beta chain) sequence. The data derive from a study of blood T cell repertoires in COVID-19. Study context: Samples of COVID-19 (acute and convalescent) were obtained from the United States, Italy and Spain. From T cells, B-cell-depleted T cells, or PBMCs came the material, which was cDNA or gDNA.

The CDR3 totals 13 residues. The V segment lost 6 bases and the J segment 6 bases; nucleotides outside the gene matches: 2. Original handling: For nucleated cells, counts were estimated from reference gene primer amplification. Sequencing used immunoSEQ multiplex PCR; TCRdb keeps in-frame clones, though not all of them. The V and J calls and clone size come from that table; D and trimming were worked out from the DNA. The data contain around 270,000 clones, roughly 84% of them singletons. The sample taken for sequencing was peripheral blood. The chain combines TRBV12-3 or TRBV12-4 with TRBJ1-6, with 7 bases identical to TRBD1. The sequence was collected from a woman in her thirties or forties who had recovered from COVID-19. Here the CDR3 reads CASRGQRNSPLHF. The DNA for the CDR3 is TGTGCCAGCAGGGGACAGCGTAATTCACCCCTCCACTTT.